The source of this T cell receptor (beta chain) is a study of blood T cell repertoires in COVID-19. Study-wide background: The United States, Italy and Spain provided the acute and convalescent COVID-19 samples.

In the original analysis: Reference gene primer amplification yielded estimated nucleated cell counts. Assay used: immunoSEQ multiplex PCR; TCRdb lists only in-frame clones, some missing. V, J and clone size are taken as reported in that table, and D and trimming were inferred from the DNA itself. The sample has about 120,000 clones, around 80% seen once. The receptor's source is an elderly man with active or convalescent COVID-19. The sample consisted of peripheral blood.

CDR3 sequence reads: CASSQEYSGSQPQHF. The CDR3 coding sequence is TGCGCCAGCAGCCAAGAATATTCAGGCAGTCAGCCCCAGCATTTT. This chain uses TRBV4-1 with TRBJ1-5; D not certain. Germline loops: CDR1 MGHRA, CDR2 YSYEKL. The CDR3 totals 15 residues. V lost 0 bases, J lost 6 bases, and 12 bases lay in between.